This T cell receptor (beta chain) was sequenced during a study of blood T cell repertoires in COVID-19. Using immunoSEQ multiplex PCR, the repertoire was profiled, and TCRdb retains in-frame clones only, with some absent. The table includes around 400,000 clones, 80% to 85% detected once. This clone showed up just a few times. Germline V gene data show CDR1 as SGHNT and CDR2 as YYREEE (reference sequence). With 3 bases removed from V and 0 bases from J, the gap between germline ends came to 8 bases. This CDR3 contains 14 residues. The TCR originated in a woman aged 45-60 years who had recovered from COVID-19. Sequenced material: PBMCs or T cells enriched from blood (not recorded which). The rearrangement links TRBV5-4 to TRBJ2-3; D possibly corresponds to TRBD1 (6 bases). CDR3 DNA: TGTGCCAGCAGCTGGGGGCGGAGCACAGATACGCAGTATTTT. This encodes CASSWGRSTDTQYF. Full variable domain (remainder filled in from reference TRBV5-4 and TRBJ2-3): ETGVTQSPTHLIKTRGQQVTLRCSSQSGHNTVSWYQQALGQGPQFIFQYYREEENGRGNFPPRFSGLQFPNYSSELNVNALELDDSALYLCASSWGRSTDTQYFGPGTRLTVL.